One and the same sample provided the 6 T cell receptor beta chains below, sequenced in a study of type 1 regulatory T cells. TCRdb reprocessed the reads with MiXCR, giving one entry per CDR3 protein. The data show roughly 21,000 distinct CDR3 sequences, approximately 44% seen once. No antigen is known for these receptors. The sequenced sample consisted of cultured T cells, either the whole culture or a sorted T cell fraction (not recorded which). The source of these receptors is a human donor in good health.

This chain joins TRBV18 and TRBJ1-2; D uncertain. V gave up 0 bases and J gave up 4 bases, with 9 bases separating them. Germline CDR1 reads KGHSH; CDR2 reads LQKENI. This CDR3 is 14 amino acids long. The CDR3 bases are TGTGCCAGCTCACCACCGAGCGGGCCCTATGGCTACACCTTC. This sequence encodes CASSPPSGPYGYTF.

In this sample, this clonotype turned up a few times. The chain carries TRBV20-1 and TRBJ1-2, with 7 bases identical to TRBD1. This CDR3 region has 15 residues. Looked up from germline, CDR1 is DFQATT and CDR2 is SNEGSKA (reference sequence). The junction had 12 bases not matched to a gene; V was cut back by 5 bases and J by 3 bases. The CDR3 nucleotides are TGCAGTGCTGCGCGGACCGAAGGGGGCGACTATGGCTACACCTTC. This gives the protein CSAARTEGGDYGYTF.

This clonotype was detected once. Given a much more abundant clone one base away, this may be a read error. The rearrangement links TRBV2 to TRBJ2-2, with 8 bases fitting TRBD1. From germline, CDR1 is SNHLY and CDR2 FYNNEI. This CDR3 has 15 residues. Trimming at V came to 5 bases and at J to 4 bases, leaving 6 bases not matched to a gene. DNA of the CDR3: TGTGCCAGCAGTCGGGACAGGTTGGTCACCGGGGAGCTGTTTTTT. Its translation: CASSRDRLVTGELFF.

The V call is TRBV6-6, the J call TRBJ1-6; 7 positions agree with TRBD1. The J segment lost 4 bases and the V segment lost 6 bases, leaving 6 bases of the junction unmatched. CDR1 is MNHNY and CDR2 is SVGAGI in the germline V gene (reference sequence). The CDR3 has 15 residues. The CDR3 nucleotides read TGTGCCAGCAGGGCAGGGGGTACTTATAATTCACCCCTCCACTTT. Its translation: CASRAGGTYNSPLHF.

The CDR3 protein is CASSLDPQMGRDTQYF. The CDR3 DNA reads as TGTGCCAGCAGCTTAGATCCACAGATGGGGCGTGATACGCAGTATTTT. This sequence joins TRBV11-3 and TRBJ2-3; the D gene is possibly TRBD1 (5 bases). The V and J ends lost 0 bases and 6 bases respectively, with 16 bases between them. Per the germline V gene, CDR1 is SGHNT and CDR2 is YENEEA. The CDR3 covers 16 residues. The whole variable domain, filled in from reference TRBV11-3 and TRBJ2-3, reads EAGVVQSPRYKIIEKKQPVAFWCNPISGHNTLYWYLQNLGQGPELLIRYENEEAVDDSQLPKDRFSAERLKGVDSTLKIQPAELGDSAVYLCASSLDPQMGRDTQYFGPGTRLTVL.

V is TRBV18 and J is TRBJ2-1; 7 bases are a match to TRBD1. The CDR3 loop spans 17 amino acids. With V trimmed by 1 base and J by 1 base, 7 bases remained unmatched. Germline V gives CDR1 KGHSH, CDR2 LQKENI. In DNA, the CDR3 is TGTGCCAGCTCACCACTGGTATCAGGGGGATCCTACAATGAGCAGTTCTTC. Its translation: CASSPLVSGGSYNEQFF. The entire variable domain, with the rest obtained from reference TRBV18 and TRBJ2-1, is as follows: NAGVMQNPRHLVRRRGQEARLRCSPMKGHSHVYWYRQLPEEGLKFMVYLQKENIIDESGMPKERFSAEFPKEGPSILRIQQVVRGDSAAYFCASSPLVSGGSYNEQFFGPGTRLTVL.